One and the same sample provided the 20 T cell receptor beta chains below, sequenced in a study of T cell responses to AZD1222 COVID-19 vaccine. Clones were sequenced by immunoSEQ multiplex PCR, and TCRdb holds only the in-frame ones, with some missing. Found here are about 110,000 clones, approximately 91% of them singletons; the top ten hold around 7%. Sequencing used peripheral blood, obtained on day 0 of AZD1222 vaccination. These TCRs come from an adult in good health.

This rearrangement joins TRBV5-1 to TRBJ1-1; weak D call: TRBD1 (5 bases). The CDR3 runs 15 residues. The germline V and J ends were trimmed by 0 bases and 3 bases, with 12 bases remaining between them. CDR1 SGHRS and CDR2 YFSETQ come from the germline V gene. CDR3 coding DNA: TGCGCCAGCAGCTTGGAAGGGGCCGGGGACACTGAAGCTTTCTTT. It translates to CASSLEGAGDTEAFF.

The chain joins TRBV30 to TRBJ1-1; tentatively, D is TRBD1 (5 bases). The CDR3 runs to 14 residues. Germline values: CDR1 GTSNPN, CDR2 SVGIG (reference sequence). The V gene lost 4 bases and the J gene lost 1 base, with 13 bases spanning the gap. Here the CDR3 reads CAWTKDIENTEAFF. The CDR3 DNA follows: TGTGCCTGGACCAAGGACATCGAGAACACTGAAGCTTTCTTT.

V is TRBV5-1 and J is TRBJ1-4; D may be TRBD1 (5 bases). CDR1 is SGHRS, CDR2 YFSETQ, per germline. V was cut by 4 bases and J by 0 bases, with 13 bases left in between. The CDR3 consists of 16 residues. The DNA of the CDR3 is TGCGCCAGCAGCCCCGGGGGGTTCCCAACTAATGAAAAACTGTTTTTT. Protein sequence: CASSPGGFPTNEKLFF.

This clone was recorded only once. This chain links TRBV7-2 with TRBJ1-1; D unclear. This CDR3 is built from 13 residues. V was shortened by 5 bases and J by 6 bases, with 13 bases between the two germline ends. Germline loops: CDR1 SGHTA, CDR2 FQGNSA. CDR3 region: CASSPRPEAEAFF. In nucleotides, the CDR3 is TGTGCCAGCAGCCCCCGGCCGGAGGCTGAAGCTTTCTTT.

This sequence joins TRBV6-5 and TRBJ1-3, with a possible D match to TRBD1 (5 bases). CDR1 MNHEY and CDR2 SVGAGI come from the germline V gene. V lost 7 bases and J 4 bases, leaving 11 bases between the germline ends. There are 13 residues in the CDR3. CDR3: CASKLAGGNTIYF. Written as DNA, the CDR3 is TGTGCCAGCAAGTTAGCAGGGGGAAACACCATATATTTT.

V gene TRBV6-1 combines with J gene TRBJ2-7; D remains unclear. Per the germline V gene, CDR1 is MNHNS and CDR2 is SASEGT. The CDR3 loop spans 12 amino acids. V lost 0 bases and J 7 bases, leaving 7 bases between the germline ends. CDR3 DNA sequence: TGTGCCAGCAGTGAAGCGGGGTGGGAGCAGTACTTC. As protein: CASSEAGWEQYF.

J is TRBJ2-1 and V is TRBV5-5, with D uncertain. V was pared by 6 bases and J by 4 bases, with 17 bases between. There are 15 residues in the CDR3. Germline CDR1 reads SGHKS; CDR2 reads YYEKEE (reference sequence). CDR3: CASTRPGSRYNEQFF. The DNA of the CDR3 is TGTGCCAGCACCCGACCGGGTAGCAGATACAATGAGCAGTTCTTC.

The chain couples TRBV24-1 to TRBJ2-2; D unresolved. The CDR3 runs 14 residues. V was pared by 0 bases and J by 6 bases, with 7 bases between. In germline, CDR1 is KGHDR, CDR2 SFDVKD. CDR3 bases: TGTGCCACCAGTGATTTGGGTTCGGCCGGGGAGCTGTTTTTT. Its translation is CATSDLGSAGELFF.

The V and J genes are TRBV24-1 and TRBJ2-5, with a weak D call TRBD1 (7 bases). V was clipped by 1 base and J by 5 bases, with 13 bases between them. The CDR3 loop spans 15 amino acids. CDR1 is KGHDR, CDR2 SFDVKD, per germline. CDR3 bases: TGTGCCACCAGTGATTTCGTACAGGGGAGGGAGACCCAGTACTTC. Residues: CATSDFVQGRETQYF.

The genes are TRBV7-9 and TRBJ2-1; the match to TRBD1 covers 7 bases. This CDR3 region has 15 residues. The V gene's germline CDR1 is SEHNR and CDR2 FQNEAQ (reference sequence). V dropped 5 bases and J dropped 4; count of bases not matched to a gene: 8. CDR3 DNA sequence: TGTGCCAGCAGCCGCCAAGGGGGCGGGTACAATGAGCAGTTCTTC. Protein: CASSRQGGGYNEQFF.

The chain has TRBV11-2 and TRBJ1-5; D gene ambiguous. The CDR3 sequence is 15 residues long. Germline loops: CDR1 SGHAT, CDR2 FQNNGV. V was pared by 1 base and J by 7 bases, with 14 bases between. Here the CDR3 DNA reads TGTGCCAGCAGCTTAGGAGGGTCTCGCCCCCAGCCCCAGCATTTT. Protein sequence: CASSLGGSRPQPQHF.

Here the CDR3 reads CASSPSFGRKGYNTEAFF. The CDR3 DNA is TGTGCCAGCAGTCCCTCTTTCGGGAGGAAGGGGTATAACACTGAAGCTTTCTTT. The chain employs TRBV27 and TRBJ1-1; D might be TRBD1 (5 bases). The germline gives CDR1 MNHEY, CDR2 SMNVEV (reference sequence). The V gene lost 5 bases and the J gene lost 2 bases, with 24 bases spanning the gap. The CDR3 is 18 amino acids.

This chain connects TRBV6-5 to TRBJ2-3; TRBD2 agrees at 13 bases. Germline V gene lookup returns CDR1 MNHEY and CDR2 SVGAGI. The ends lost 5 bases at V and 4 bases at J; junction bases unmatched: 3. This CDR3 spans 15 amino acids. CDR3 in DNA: TGTGCCAGCAGTAAGACTAGCGGGAGGCCAGATACGCAGTATTTT. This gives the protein CASSKTSGRPDTQYF.

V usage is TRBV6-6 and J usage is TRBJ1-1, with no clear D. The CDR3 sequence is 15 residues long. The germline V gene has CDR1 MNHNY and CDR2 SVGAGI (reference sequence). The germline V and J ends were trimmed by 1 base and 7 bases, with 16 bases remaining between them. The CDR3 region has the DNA TGTGCCAGCAGTTACTTCCTGAGTGGAGGAGATGAAGCTTTCTTT. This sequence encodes CASSYFLSGGDEAFF.

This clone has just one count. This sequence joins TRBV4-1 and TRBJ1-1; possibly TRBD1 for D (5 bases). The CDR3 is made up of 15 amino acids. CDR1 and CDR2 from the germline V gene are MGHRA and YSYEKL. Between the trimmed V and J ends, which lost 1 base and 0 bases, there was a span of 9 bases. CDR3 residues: CASSQGQTMNTEAFF. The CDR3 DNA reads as TGCGCCAGCAGCCAAGGACAGACCATGAACACTGAAGCTTTCTTT.

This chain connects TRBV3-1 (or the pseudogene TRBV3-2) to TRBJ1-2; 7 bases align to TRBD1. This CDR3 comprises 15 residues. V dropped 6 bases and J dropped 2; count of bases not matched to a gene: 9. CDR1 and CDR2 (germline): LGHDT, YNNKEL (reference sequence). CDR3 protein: CASRPRQGGNYGYTF. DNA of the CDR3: TGTGCCAGCAGACCGAGACAGGGAGGCAACTATGGCTACACCTTC.

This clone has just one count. The CDR3 DNA is TGTGCCAGTAGTATGCGGACAGTCATGAACACTGAAGCTTTCTTT. Its translation: CASSMRTVMNTEAFF. This chain links TRBV19 with TRBJ1-1, with a tentative D call TRBD1 (6 bases). Germline CDR1 and CDR2: LNHDA and SQIVND (reference sequence). CDR3 size: 15 residues. V lost 3 bases and J 0 bases, leaving 11 bases between the germline ends.

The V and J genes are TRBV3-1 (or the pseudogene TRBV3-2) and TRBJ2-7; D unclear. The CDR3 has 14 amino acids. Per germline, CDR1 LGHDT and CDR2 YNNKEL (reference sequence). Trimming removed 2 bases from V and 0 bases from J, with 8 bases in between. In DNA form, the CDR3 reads TGTGCCAGCAGCCAACCACCGAGCTCCTACGAGCAGTACTTC. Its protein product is CASSQPPSSYEQYF.

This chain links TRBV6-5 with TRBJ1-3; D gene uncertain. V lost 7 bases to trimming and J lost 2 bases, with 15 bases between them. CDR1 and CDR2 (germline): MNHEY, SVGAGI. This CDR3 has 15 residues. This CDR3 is CASTPTSPPGNTIYF. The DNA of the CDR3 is TGTGCCAGCACCCCGACATCCCCCCCTGGAAACACCATATATTTT.

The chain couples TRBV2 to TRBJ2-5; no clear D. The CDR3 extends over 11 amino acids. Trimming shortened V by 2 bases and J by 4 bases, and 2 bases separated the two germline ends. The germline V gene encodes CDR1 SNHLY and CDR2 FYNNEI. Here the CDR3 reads CASSELETQYF. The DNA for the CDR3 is TGTGCCAGCAGTGAATTAGAGACCCAGTACTTC.